This TCR beta chain was recovered during a study of T cells in Graves' hyperthyroidism and ophthalmopathy. Many counts were recorded for this clonotype. What it binds is unknown. Patients showing uncontrolled infection, other autoimmune disease, pregnancy or lactation were ineligible. Orbital computed tomography, thyroid ultrasound, serum thyroxine and TRAb, and clinical symptoms together informed the diagnoses. RNA transcripts yielded amplified TCR beta CDR3 regions. The HTBI primer set drove a first-round RT-PCR of the TCR CDR3. TCRdb analysed the multiplex PCR reads with MiXCR anew, one entry per CDR3 protein. Of a few hundred thousand distinct CDR3 sequences listed, less than 20% were seen once; the top ten hold 35% to 45%. The CDR3 has 14 amino acids. Germline CDR1 reads DFQATT; CDR2 reads SNEGSKA (reference sequence). Trimming shortened V by 5 bases and J by 2 bases, and 13 bases separated the two germline ends.

Overall study findings and caveats: From stable hyperthyroidism, ophthalmopathy was separated by a 13 V-J model.

This TCR derives from a man between 18 and 35 years old with Graves' ophthalmopathy. The sequenced sample consisted of blood. This chain uses TRBV20-1 with TRBJ1-5; D gene unclear. DNA of the CDR3: TGCAGTGCTGCCCCACCCAGCCGCAATCAGCCCCAGCATTTT. Amino acids: CSAAPPSRNQPQHF.